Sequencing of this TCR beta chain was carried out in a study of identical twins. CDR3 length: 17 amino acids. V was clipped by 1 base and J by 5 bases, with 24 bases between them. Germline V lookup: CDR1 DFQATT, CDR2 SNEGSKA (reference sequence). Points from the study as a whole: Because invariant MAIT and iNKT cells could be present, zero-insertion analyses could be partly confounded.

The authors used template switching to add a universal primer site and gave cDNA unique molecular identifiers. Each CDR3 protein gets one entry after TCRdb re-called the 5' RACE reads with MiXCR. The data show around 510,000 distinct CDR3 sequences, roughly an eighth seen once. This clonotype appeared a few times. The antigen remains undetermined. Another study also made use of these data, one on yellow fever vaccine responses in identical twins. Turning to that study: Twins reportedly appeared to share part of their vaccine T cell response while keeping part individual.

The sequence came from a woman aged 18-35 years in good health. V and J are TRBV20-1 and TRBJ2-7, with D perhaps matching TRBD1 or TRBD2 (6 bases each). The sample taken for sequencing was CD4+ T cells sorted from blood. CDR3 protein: CSARGPGDLASVHEQYF. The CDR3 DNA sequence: TGCAGTGCTAGAGGCCCAGGGGATTTGGCTAGCGTCCACGAGCAGTACTTC.